The next 27 T cell receptor beta chains were all read from a single sample in a study of T cells in Graves' hyperthyroidism and ophthalmopathy. Amplified TCR beta CDR3 regions derived from RNA transcripts. RT-PCR in the first round (using the HTBI primer set) targeted the TCR CDR3. TCRdb passed the multiplex PCR reads through MiXCR, listing each CDR3 protein once. The profile shows around 700,000 distinct CDR3 sequences, about 19% of them singletons. Sequenced: blood. These receptors were obtained from a woman between 45 and 65 years old with Graves' hyperthyroidism that later progressed to Graves' ophthalmopathy.

The table lists this clonotype with many counts. The chain carries TRBV3-1 and TRBJ1-1; weak D call: TRBD1 (5 bases). The length of the CDR3 is 14 residues. V was trimmed by 1 base and J by 3 bases, leaving 9 bases between them. The V gene's germline CDR1 is LGHDT and CDR2 YNNKEL (reference sequence). CDR3 nucleotide sequence: TGTGCCAGCAGCCAAGTAAGCAGGGACACTGAAGCTTTCTTT. As protein: CASSQVSRDTEAFF.

The table lists this clonotype with many counts. V gene TRBV11-2 combines with J gene TRBJ2-3; D not resolved. The CDR3 sequence is 13 residues long. V lost 4 bases to trimming and J lost 2 bases, with 7 bases between them. CDR1 and CDR2 from the germline V gene are SGHAT and FQNNGV. The CDR3 DNA sequence: TGTGCCAGCAGCTCCGGAAACACAGATACGCAGTATTTT. Protein sequence: CASSSGNTDTQYF.

This clonotype was counted ten times or more. The chain joins TRBV5-1 to TRBJ1-4; D gene uncertain. The germline CDR1 and CDR2 sequences are SGHRS and YFSETQ. V shed 4 bases and J shed 0 bases, with 4 bases lying between them. The CDR3 extends over 13 amino acids. Here the CDR3 reads CASSLPTNEKLFF. The CDR3 region has the DNA TGCGCCAGCAGCCTTCCAACTAATGAAAAACTGTTTTTT.

This clonotype showed up many times. V and J are TRBV18 and TRBJ1-4; D is undetermined. The CDR3 contains 15 residues. Deletions cut 6 bases from V and 6 bases from J, with 17 bases between. Per germline, CDR1 KGHSH and CDR2 LQKENI. The CDR3 is CASSPVPETDEKLFF. The CDR3 nucleotides read TGTGCCAGCTCCCCTGTCCCAGAGACCGATGAAAAACTGTTTTTT.

With regard to this clonotype: A much larger clone is a single base away; this may be a read error. V is TRBV20-1 and J is TRBJ2-2, with 9 nucleotides matching TRBD2. CDR1 is DFQATT, CDR2 SNEGSKA, per germline (reference sequence). The CDR3 is 14 amino acids. CDR3 region: CSALAGVDTRELFF. The DNA of the CDR3 is TGCAGTGCCTTAGCGGGGGTAGACACCCGGGAGCTGTTTTTT.

This clonotype was recorded at least ten times. The V call is TRBV2, the J call TRBJ1-5, with a weak D call TRBD1 (5 bases). Germline loops: CDR1 SNHLY, CDR2 FYNNEI. Trimming took 2 bases from V and 0 from J, leaving 11 bases between them. This CDR3 spans 16 amino acids. CDR3 in DNA: TGTGCCAGCAGTGAATTTAGGGGAATTAGCAATCAGCCCCAGCATTTT. This sequence encodes CASSEFRGISNQPQHF. Complete variable domain (other parts from reference TRBV2 and TRBJ1-5): EPEVTQTPSHQVTQMGQEVILRCVPISNHLYFYWYRQILGQKVEFLVSFYNNEISEKSEIFDDQFSVERPDGSNFTLKIRSTKLEDSAMYFCASSEFRGISNQPQHFGDGTRLSIL.

The rearrangement joins TRBV7-6 to TRBJ2-1; 11 bases are a match to TRBD2. V shed 8 bases and J 6 bases; nucleotides not matched to a gene: 6. The CDR3 extends over 14 amino acids. Germline values: CDR1 SGHVS, CDR2 FNYEAQ. As DNA, the CDR3 is TGTGCCAGCGCTAGCGGGGGGCTGGGCAATGAGCAGTTCTTC. Its protein product is CASASGGLGNEQFF.

This clonotype was seen many times. The rearrangement joins TRBV12-3 or TRBV12-4 to TRBJ1-1; D is undetermined. This CDR3 region has 15 residues. V lost 3 bases and J 2 bases, leaving 13 bases between the germline ends. CDR3: CASSFTVGDNTEAFF. DNA for the CDR3: TGTGCCAGCAGTTTCACAGTTGGAGACAACACTGAAGCTTTCTTT.

The chain links TRBV12-3 or TRBV12-4 to TRBJ1-4; TRBD1 aligns across 8 bases. The CDR3 is made up of 14 amino acids. Losses at the gene ends were 5 bases for V and 7 bases for J; bases not matched to a gene: 6. The CDR3 region is CASSRQGLSEKLFF. CDR3 in DNA: TGTGCCAGCAGTAGACAGGGGTTAAGTGAAAAACTGTTTTTT.

This clonotype occurred a few times. The chain employs TRBV29-1 and TRBJ2-2, with D maybe TRBD1 (5 bases). This CDR3 is 16 amino acids long. Trimming took off 4 bases at V and 6 bases at J, with 21 bases between the two ends. Germline V gene sequence: CDR1 SQVTM, CDR2 ANQGSEA. The CDR3 sequence is CSVGVKDKGVAGELFF. As DNA, the CDR3 is TGCAGCGTTGGGGTGAAGGACAAAGGGGTCGCCGGGGAGCTGTTTTTT.

V gene TRBV11-2 combines with J gene TRBJ1-4; 9 positions agree with TRBD1. The V and J ends lost 6 bases and 8 bases, in that order; junction bases with no gene match: 10. From germline, CDR1 is SGHAT and CDR2 FQNNGV. The CDR3 contains 15 residues. DNA for the CDR3: TGTGCCAGCAGTGGGGACAGGGTGGGGGACGAAAAACTGTTTTTT. This translates into CASSGDRVGDEKLFF.

The genes are TRBV6-1 and TRBJ1-5, with 7 bases lining up with TRBD1. Germline CDR1 and CDR2: MNHNS and SASEGT. There are 15 residues in the CDR3. V lost 6 bases to trimming and J lost 4 bases; unmatched junction nucleotides: 9. The CDR3 loop reads CASRFDQGVNQPQHF. CDR3 sequence (DNA): TGTGCCAGCAGATTCGACCAGGGGGTGAATCAGCCCCAGCATTTT.

This clonotype was recorded many times. V and J are TRBV27 and TRBJ1-2; no definite D call. In germline, CDR1 is MNHEY, CDR2 SMNVEV (reference sequence). CDR3 length: 13 amino acids. Trimming pared 5 bases from V and 5 bases from J, leaving 12 bases between. The chain's CDR3 is CASSLTVAYGYTF. CDR3 in DNA: TGTGCCAGCAGTCTCACCGTTGCTTATGGCTACACCTTC.

The sample holds a few counts of this clonotype. CDR3 coding DNA: TGTGCCAGCGGGACAGGGATTAGTCAGCCCCAGCATTTT. This codes for CASGTGISQPQHF. The chain links TRBV2 to TRBJ1-5, with 9 positions matching TRBD1. Germline assignment: CDR1 SNHLY and CDR2 FYNNEI. The V segment lost 8 bases and the J segment 6 bases; nucleotides outside the gene matches: 5. CDR3 length: 13 amino acids.

The V and J genes are TRBV11-2 and TRBJ1-1; the D gene is possibly TRBD1 (6 bases). Per germline, CDR1 SGHAT and CDR2 FQNNGV. Trimming left V 1 base short and J 4 bases short, with 16 bases between. The CDR3 runs 16 residues. CDR3 coding DNA: TGTGCCAGCAGCTTAGTCCGCGGGGGGCCTAGCACTGAAGCTTTCTTT. Translation: CASSLVRGGPSTEAFF.

The V call is TRBV2, the J call TRBJ2-1; TRBD2 matches 10 bases. The J segment lost 8 bases and the V segment lost 6 bases, leaving 16 bases of the junction unmatched. CDR1 SNHLY and CDR2 FYNNEI come from the germline V gene. The CDR3 covers 17 residues. CDR3 DNA: TGTGCCAGCAGACGATCCTTTCTAGCGGGGGTAAACTATGAGCAGTTCTTC. This translates into CASRRSFLAGVNYEQFF.

This clonotype occurred a few times. The genes are TRBV12-3 or TRBV12-4 and TRBJ2-2, with unresolved D. The CDR3 runs 16 residues. Deletions cut 6 bases from V and 0 bases from J, with 14 bases between. CDR3 in amino acids: CASSRWRSANTGELFF. CDR3 nucleotide sequence: TGTGCCAGCAGCCGCTGGCGCAGCGCGAACACCGGGGAGCTGTTTTTT.

The table lists this clonotype with a few counts. In DNA, the CDR3 is TGTGCCAGCAGGGGACAGAGCTCCTACGAGCAGTACTTC. Translated, it gives CASRGQSSYEQYF. The chain employs TRBV6-1 and TRBJ2-7; 7 bases are shared with TRBD1. The CDR3 totals 13 residues. Germline V gene lookup returns CDR1 MNHNS and CDR2 SASEGT. J was trimmed by 0 bases and V by 6 bases; bases with no gene match: 2.

This clonotype came up a few times. CDR3 sequence: CASSNTGGMFREKLFF. CDR3 nucleotide sequence: TGTGCCAGCAGCAATACAGGGGGTATGTTTCGGGAAAAACTGTTTTTT. The chain combines TRBV5-4 with TRBJ1-4; 8 nucleotides match TRBD1. Trimming cost V 4 bases and J 8 bases; bases outside gene matches: 13. Germline CDR1 reads SGHNT; CDR2 reads YYREEE (reference sequence). The CDR3 is made up of 16 amino acids.

This clonotype turned up a few times. The CDR3 is CASSIAGTGLNQPQHF. The CDR3 region has the DNA TGTGCCAGTAGTATAGCCGGGACAGGTCTGAATCAGCCCCAGCATTTT. V usage is TRBV19 and J usage is TRBJ1-5, with 8 nucleotides matching TRBD1. Germline values: CDR1 LNHDA, CDR2 SQIVND (reference sequence). J gave up 4 bases and V 1 base, and 6 bases lay outside the gene matches. The CDR3 is made up of 16 amino acids.

The chain recombines TRBV20-1 with TRBJ2-3, with D perhaps TRBD2 (6 bases). V was pared by 6 bases and J by 2 bases, with 12 bases between. There are 13 residues in the CDR3. From germline, CDR1 is DFQATT and CDR2 SNEGSKA (reference sequence). CDR3 in amino acids: CSAPWTNTDTQYF. The CDR3 region has the DNA TGCAGTGCACCTTGGACTAACACAGATACGCAGTATTTT.

This clonotype was found a few times. With a much larger clone just one base away, this may be a read error. The rearrangement links TRBV12-3 or TRBV12-4 to TRBJ1-5, with 7 bases identical to TRBD1. The V and J ends lost 5 bases and 5 bases, in that order; junction bases with no gene match: 6. The CDR3 loop spans 14 amino acids. The CDR3 sequence is CASSRDRSDQPQHF. DNA for the CDR3: TGTGCCAGCAGTCGGGACAGAAGCGATCAGCCCCAGCATTTT.

The V call is TRBV19, the J call TRBJ1-1; D is possibly TRBD1 (5 bases). Germline V gives CDR1 LNHDA, CDR2 SQIVND (reference sequence). The CDR3 consists of 16 residues. V lost 4 bases to trimming and J lost 4 bases, with 19 bases between them. The CDR3 loop is CASSTYARGASTEAFF. The CDR3 bases are TGTGCCAGTAGTACCTACGCCCGAGGGGCTAGCACTGAAGCTTTCTTT.

This clonotype was picked up many times. V usage is TRBV3-1 and J usage is TRBJ1-2, with D possibly TRBD1 on 6 matching bases. V shed 3 bases and J shed 8 bases, with 10 bases lying between them. CDR1 is LGHDT and CDR2 is YNNKEL in the germline V gene (reference sequence). The CDR3 is 12 amino acids. The DNA of the CDR3 is TGTGCCAGCAGCCAGGGGGCGGACGGCTACACCTTC. It yields the protein CASSQGADGYTF.

This clonotype has more than one count but fewer than ten. The rearrangement links TRBV5-1 to TRBJ1-2; D ambiguous. The CDR3 loop spans 14 amino acids. CDR1 SGHRS and CDR2 YFSETQ come from the germline V gene. The germline V and J ends were trimmed by 0 bases and 5 bases, with 11 bases remaining between them. CDR3 protein: CASSLDEGSYGYTF. DNA for the CDR3: TGCGCCAGCAGCTTGGACGAGGGCTCATATGGCTACACCTTC. The full variable domain, its missing parts supplied by reference TRBV5-1 and TRBJ1-2, is KAGVTQTPRYLIKTRGQQVTLSCSPISGHRSVSWYQQTPGQGLQFLFEYFSETQRNKGNFPGRFSGRQFSNSRSEMNVSTLELGDSALYLCASSLDEGSYGYTFGSGTRLTVV.

This clonotype was found a few times. V and J are TRBV19 and TRBJ1-2; 8 bases align to TRBD1. Germline CDR1 and CDR2: LNHDA and SQIVND (reference sequence). V lost 7 bases, J lost 4 bases, and 8 bases stayed unmatched. This CDR3 contains 14 residues. Here the CDR3 reads CASKGTGSSYGYTF. The CDR3 DNA sequence: TGTGCCAGTAAAGGGACAGGATCGTCCTATGGCTACACCTTC.

This chain connects TRBV7-9 to TRBJ2-3, with 7 positions matching TRBD1. V was clipped by 1 base and J by 5 bases; unmatched bases: 6. CDR3 length equals 15 residues. CDR1 is SEHNR and CDR2 is FQNEAQ in the germline V gene (reference sequence). The CDR3 coding sequence is TGTGCCAGCAGCTTAGAGGGACAGTTCATAGATACGCAGTATTTT. Amino acids: CASSLEGQFIDTQYF.